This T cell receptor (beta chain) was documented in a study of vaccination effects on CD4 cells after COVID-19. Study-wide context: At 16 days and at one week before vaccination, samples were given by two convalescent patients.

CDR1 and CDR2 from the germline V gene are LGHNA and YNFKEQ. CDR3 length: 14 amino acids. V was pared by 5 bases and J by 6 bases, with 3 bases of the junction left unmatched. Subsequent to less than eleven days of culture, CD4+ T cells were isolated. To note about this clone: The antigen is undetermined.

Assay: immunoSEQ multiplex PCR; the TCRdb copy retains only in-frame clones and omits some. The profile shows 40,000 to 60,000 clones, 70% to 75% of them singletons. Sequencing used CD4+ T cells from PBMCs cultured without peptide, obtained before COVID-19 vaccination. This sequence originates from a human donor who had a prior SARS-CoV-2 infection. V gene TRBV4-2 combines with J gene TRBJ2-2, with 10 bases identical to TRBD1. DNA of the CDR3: TGTGCCAGCAGCGTGGACAGGGGGGCCGGGGAGCTGTTTTTT. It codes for CASSVDRGAGELFF.